This T cell receptor beta chain was sequenced during a study of identical twins. Only a few counts were recorded for this clonotype. CDR1 LNHDA and CDR2 SQIVND come from the germline V gene (reference sequence). The CDR3 contains 14 residues. Trimming stripped 10 bases from V and 4 bases from J, with 19 bases between. MiXCR, applied by TCRdb to the 5' RACE reads, yields one record per CDR3 protein. Of just under 650,000 distinct CDR3 sequences in the sample, around 7.5% were seen once. Every donor was a healthy Caucasian. The same sample was also used in a study of yellow fever vaccine responses in identical twins.

Material: PBMCs. This TCR derives from a woman aged 18 to 35 in good health. The gene calls are TRBV19 and TRBJ1-1; D is possibly TRBD1 (6 bases). The CDR3 DNA is TGTGCCACCAAGCCCACAGGGTCGAGCACTGAAGCTTTCTTT. Translated: CATKPTGSSTEAFF.